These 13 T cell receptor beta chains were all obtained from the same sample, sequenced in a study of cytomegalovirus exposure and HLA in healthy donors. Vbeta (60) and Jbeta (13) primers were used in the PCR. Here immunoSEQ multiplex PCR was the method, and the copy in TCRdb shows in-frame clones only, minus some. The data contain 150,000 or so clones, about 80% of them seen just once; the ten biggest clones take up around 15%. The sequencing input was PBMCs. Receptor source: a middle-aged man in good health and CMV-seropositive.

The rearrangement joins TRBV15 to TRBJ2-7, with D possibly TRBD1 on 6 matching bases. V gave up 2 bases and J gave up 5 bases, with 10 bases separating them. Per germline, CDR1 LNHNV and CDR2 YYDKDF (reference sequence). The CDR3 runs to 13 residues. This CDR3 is CATSRHTGNEQYF. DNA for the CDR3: TGTGCCACCAGCAGACACACAGGGAACGAGCAGTACTTC.

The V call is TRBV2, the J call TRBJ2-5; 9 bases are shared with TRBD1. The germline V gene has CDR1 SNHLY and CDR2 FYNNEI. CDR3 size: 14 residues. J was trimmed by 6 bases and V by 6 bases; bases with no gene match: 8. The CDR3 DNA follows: TGTGCCAGCAGGAACGGACAGGGGACGAAGACCCAGTACTTC. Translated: CASRNGQGTKTQYF. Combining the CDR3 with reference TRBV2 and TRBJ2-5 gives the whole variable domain EPEVTQTPSHQVTQMGQEVILRCVPISNHLYFYWYRQILGQKVEFLVSFYNNEISEKSEIFDDQFSVERPDGSNFTLKIRSTKLEDSAMYFCASRNGQGTKTQYFGPGTRLLVL.

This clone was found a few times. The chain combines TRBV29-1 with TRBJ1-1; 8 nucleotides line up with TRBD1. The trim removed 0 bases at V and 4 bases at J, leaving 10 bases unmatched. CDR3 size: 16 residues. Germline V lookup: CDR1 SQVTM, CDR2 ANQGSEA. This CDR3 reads CSVEDRGPTGGTEAFF. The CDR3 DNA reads TGCAGCGTTGAAGATCGGGGCCCAACAGGGGGCACTGAAGCTTTCTTT.

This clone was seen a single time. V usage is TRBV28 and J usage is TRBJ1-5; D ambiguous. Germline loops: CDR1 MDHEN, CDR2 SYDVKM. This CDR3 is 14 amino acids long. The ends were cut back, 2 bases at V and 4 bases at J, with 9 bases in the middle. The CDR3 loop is CASSLNGRNQPQHF. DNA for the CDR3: TGTGCCAGCAGTTTAAACGGGAGAAATCAGCCCCAGCATTTT.

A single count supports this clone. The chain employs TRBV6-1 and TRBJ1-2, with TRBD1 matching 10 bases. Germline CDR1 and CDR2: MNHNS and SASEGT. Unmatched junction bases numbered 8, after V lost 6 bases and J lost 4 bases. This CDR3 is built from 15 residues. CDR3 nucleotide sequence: TGTGCCAGCAGGGGGGACAGGGGAATGAGCTATGGCTACACCTTC. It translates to CASRGDRGMSYGYTF.

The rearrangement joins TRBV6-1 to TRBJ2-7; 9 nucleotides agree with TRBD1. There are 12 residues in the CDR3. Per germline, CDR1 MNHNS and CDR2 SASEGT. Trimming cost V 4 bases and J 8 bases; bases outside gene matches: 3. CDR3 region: CASSGDRAKQYF. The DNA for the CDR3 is TGTGCCAGCAGTGGGGACAGGGCGAAGCAGTACTTC.

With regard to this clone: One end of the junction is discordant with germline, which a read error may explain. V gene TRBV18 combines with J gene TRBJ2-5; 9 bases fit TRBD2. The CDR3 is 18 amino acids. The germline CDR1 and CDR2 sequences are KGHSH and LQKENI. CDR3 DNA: TGTGCCAGCCCACCCGAAATAGCGGGAGTACCCATCCAAGAGACCCAGTACTTC. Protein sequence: CASPPEIAGVPIQETQYF. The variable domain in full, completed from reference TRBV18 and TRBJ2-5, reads NAGVMQNPRHLVRRRGQEARLRCSPMKGHSHVYWYRQLPEEGLKFMVYLQKENIIDESGMPKERFSAEFPKEGPSILRIQQVVRGDSAAYFCASPPEIAGVPIQETQYFGPGTRLLVL.

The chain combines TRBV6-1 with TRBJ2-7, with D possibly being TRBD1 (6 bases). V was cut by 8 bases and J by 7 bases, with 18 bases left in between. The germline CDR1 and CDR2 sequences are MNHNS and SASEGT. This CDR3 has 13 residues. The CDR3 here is CASRSVRGGEQYV. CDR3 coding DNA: TGTGCCAGCCGTTCCGTCAGGGGCGGAGAGCAGTACGTC.

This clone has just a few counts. The CDR3 loop is CASRFSGKEGLFF. For the CDR3, the DNA is TGTGCCAGCAGATTTTCAGGGAAGGAAGGACTGTTTTTT. The chain is built from TRBV19 and TRBJ1-4, with TRBD1 as a possible D gene (5 bases). CDR1 and CDR2 (germline): LNHDA, SQIVND (reference sequence). CDR3 length: 13 residues. Between the trimmed V and J ends, which lost 9 bases and 13 bases, there was a span of 21 bases.

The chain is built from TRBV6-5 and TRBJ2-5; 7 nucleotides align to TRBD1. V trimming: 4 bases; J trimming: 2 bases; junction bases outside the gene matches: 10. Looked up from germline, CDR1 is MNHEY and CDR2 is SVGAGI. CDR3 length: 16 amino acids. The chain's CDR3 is CASSSGQTSRQETQYF. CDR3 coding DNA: TGTGCCAGCAGTTCGGGACAGACGAGTCGGCAAGAGACCCAGTACTTC.

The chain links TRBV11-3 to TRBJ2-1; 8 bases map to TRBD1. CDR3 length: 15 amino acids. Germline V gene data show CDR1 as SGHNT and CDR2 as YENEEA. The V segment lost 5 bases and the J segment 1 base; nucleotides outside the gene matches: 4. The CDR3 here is CASSPDRVSYNEQFF. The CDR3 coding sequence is TGTGCCAGCAGCCCGGACAGGGTTTCCTACAATGAGCAGTTCTTC.

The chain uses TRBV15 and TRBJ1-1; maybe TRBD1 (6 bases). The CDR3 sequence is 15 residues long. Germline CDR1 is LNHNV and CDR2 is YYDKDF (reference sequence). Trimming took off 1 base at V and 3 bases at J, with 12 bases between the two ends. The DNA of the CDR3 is TGTGCCACCAGCAGAGCGGCGGGGGCGGACACTGAAGCTTTCTTT. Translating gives CATSRAAGADTEAFF. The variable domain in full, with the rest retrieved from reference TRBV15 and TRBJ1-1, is DAMVIQNPRYQVTQFGKPVTLSCSQTLNHNVMYWYQQKSSQAPKLLFHYYDKDFNNEADTPDNFQSRRPNTSFCFLDIRSPGLGDTAMYLCATSRAAGADTEAFFGQGTRLTVV.

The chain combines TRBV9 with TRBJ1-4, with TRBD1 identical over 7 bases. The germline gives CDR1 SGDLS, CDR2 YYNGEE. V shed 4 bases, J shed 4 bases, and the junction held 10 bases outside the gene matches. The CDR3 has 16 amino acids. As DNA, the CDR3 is TGTGCCAGCAGCACCCGGACAGGCGCCCTTAATGAAAAACTGTTTTTT. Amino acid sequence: CASSTRTGALNEKLFF.